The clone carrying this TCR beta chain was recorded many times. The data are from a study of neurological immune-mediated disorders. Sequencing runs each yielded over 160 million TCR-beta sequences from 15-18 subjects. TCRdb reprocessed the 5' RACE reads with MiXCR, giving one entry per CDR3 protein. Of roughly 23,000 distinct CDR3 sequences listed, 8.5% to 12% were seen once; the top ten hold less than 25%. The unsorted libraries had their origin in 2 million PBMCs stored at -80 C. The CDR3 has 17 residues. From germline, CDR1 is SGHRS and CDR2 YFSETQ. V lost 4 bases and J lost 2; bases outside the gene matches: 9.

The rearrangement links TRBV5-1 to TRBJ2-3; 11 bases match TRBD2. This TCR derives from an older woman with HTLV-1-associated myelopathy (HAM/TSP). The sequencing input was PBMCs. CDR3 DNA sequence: TGCGCCAGCAGCCCTTTTGCTAGCGGGGGGAACACAGATACGCAGTATTTT. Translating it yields CASSPFASGGNTDTQYF.